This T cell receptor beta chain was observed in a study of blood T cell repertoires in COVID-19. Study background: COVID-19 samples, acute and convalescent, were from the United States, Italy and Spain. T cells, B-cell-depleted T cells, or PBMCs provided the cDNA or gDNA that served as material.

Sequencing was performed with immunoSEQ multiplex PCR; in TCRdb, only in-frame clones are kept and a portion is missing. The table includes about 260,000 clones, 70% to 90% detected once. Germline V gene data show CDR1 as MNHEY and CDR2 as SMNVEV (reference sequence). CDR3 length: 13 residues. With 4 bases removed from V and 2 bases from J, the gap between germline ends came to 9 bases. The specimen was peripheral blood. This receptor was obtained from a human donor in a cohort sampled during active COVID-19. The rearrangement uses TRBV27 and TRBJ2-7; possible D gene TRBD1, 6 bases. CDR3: CASSSWTAYEQYF. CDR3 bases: TGTGCCAGCAGTTCCTGGACAGCCTACGAGCAGTACTTC.